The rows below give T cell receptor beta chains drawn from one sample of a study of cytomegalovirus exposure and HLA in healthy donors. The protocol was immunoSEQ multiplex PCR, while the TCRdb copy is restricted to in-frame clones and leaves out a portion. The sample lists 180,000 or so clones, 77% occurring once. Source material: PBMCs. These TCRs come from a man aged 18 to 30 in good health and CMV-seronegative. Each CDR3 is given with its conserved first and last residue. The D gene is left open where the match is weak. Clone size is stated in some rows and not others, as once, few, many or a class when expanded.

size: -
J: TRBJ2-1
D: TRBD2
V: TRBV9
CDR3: CASSTLAGGYNEQFF
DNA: TGTGCCAGCAGCACACTAGCGGGGGGGTACAATGAGCAGTTCTTC

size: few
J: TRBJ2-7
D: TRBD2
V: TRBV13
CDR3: CASYMSGGAYEQYF
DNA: TGTGCCAGCTATATGAGCGGGGGGGCCTACGAGCAGTACTTC

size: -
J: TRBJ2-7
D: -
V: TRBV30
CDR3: CAWSFGGAYEQYF
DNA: TGTGCCTGGAGTTTCGGCGGTGCCTACGAGCAGTACTTC

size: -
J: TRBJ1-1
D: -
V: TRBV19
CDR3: CASSIDDGGEHTEAFF
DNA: TGTGCCAGTAGTATAGATGACGGAGGGGAACACACTGAAGCTTTCTTT

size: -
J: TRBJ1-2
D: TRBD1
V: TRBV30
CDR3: CAWSTEGDREFNGYTF
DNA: TGTGCCTGGAGTACCGAGGGGGACAGGGAGTTTAATGGCTACACCTTC

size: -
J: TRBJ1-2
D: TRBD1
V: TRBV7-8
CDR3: CASSSDRGLYGYTF
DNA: TGTGCCAGCAGCTCGGACAGGGGGCTCTATGGCTACACCTTC

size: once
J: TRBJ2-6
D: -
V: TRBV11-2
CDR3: CASSLVRSSGANVLTF
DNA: TGTGCCAGCAGCTTAGTGCGGAGCTCTGGGGCCAACGTCCTGACTTTC

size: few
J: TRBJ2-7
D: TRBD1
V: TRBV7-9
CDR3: CASSSWTGTYEQYF
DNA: TGTGCCAGCAGCTCTTGGACAGGGACCTACGAGCAGTACTTC

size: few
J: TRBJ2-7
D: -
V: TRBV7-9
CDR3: CASSLEFRVPPYEQYF
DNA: TGTGCCAGCAGCTTAGAATTTCGGGTCCCCCCCTACGAGCAGTACTTC

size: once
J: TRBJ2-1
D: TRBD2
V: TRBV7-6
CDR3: CASSLRLAGVVYNEQFF
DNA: TGTGCCAGCAGCCTACGACTAGCGGGAGTAGTCTACAATGAGCAGTTCTTC

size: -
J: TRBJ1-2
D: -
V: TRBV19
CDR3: CASSRLGTTEGNYGYTF
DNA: TGTGCCAGTAGTCGATTGGGAACGACAGAAGGGAACTATGGCTACACCTTC

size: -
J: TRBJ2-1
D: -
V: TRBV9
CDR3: CASSGRGNEQFF
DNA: TGTGCCAGCAGCGGGAGAGGAAATGAGCAGTTCTTC

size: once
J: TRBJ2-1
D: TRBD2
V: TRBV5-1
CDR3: CASSLVASGSAGHEQFF
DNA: TGCGCCAGCAGCTTGGTGGCTAGCGGGAGTGCAGGGCATGAGCAGTTCTTC

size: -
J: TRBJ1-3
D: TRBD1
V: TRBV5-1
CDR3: CASSSGQNGNTIYF
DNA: TGCGCCAGCAGCTCGGGACAGAATGGAAACACCATATATTTT